Each of the 15 T cell receptor beta chains below was sequenced from the same sample in a study of sequential checkpoint blockade in melanoma. Treatment indicated: randomized to nivolumab then ipilimumab (arm A) or the reverse (arm B). Measured with immunoSEQ multiplex PCR; TCRdb has only the in-frame clones, and not every one. Of some 2,500 clones in the sample, 20% to 25% were seen once. The sample in question was tumor tissue (inferred from file names), obtained from a patient given nivolumab and ipilimumab in sequence. These receptors came from a human donor with melanoma.

V is TRBV6-8 and J is TRBJ2-1, with 8 bases identical to TRBD2. Germline V gives CDR1 MNHGY, CDR2 SAAAGT. Trimming at V came to 8 bases and at J to 8 bases, leaving 11 bases not matched to a gene. The CDR3 runs to 14 residues. CDR3 in DNA: TGTGCCAGCGGCCGTACGGGGGGGCGCGATGAGCAGTTCTTC. It codes for CASGRTGGRDEQFF.

V is TRBV11-3 and J is TRBJ2-5; weak D call: TRBD1 (5 bases). The CDR3 length is 14 residues. Per the germline V gene, CDR1 is SGHNT and CDR2 is YENEEA. The V gene lost 3 bases and the J gene lost 7 bases, with 15 bases spanning the gap. CDR3 nucleotides: TGTGCCAGCAGCTTGAATACAGGAGTAGGGACCCAGTACTTC. Its translation is CASSLNTGVGTQYF.

This clone was recorded at least ten times. The chain employs TRBV9 and TRBJ2-3; possibly TRBD2 for D (6 bases). Germline V gene data show CDR1 as SGDLS and CDR2 as YYNGEE. The V end was cut by 5 bases, the J end by 4 bases, with 17 bases between. The CDR3 has 15 residues. In nucleotides, the CDR3 is TGTGCCAGCAGTCCGGACTACCTCGTTGCAGATACGCAGTATTTT. This sequence encodes CASSPDYLVADTQYF.

The chain carries TRBV28 and TRBJ2-5; D is ambiguous. CDR3 length: 14 amino acids. Trimming removed 6 bases at V and 3 bases at J, with 14 bases between. The germline V gene has CDR1 MDHEN and CDR2 SYDVKM. The CDR3 loop is CASSTPEPEETQYF. The DNA of the CDR3 is TGTGCCAGCAGCACCCCCGAGCCGGAAGAGACCCAGTACTTC.

The rearrangement links TRBV6-8 to TRBJ2-1, with D maybe TRBD2 (6 bases). The CDR3 has 13 residues. Germline V gene lookup returns CDR1 MNHGY and CDR2 SAAAGT. Trimming removed 10 bases from V and 2 bases from J, with 12 bases in between. CDR3 in amino acids: CATGTRAYNEQFF. Written as DNA, the CDR3 is TGTGCCACCGGGACTCGAGCCTACAATGAGCAGTTCTTC.

By its share, this clone is medium-sized. The chain couples TRBV6-8 to TRBJ1-1, with D possibly TRBD1 on 6 matching bases. Trimming cost V 0 bases and J 3 bases, with 14 bases left between them. The CDR3 is 16 residues long. Germline V gene data show CDR1 as MNHGY and CDR2 as SAAAGT. The CDR3 reads CASSYSQGMWYTEAFF. The DNA for the CDR3 is TGTGCCAGCAGTTACTCCCAGGGGATGTGGTACACTGAAGCTTTCTTT.

This sequence joins TRBV29-1 and TRBJ2-5, with TRBD2 matching over 9 bases. Germline assignment: CDR1 SQVTM and CDR2 ANQGSEA. The CDR3 extends over 14 amino acids. J gave up 2 bases and V 6 bases, and 7 bases lay outside the gene matches. CDR3: CSVIAGATQETQYF. The CDR3 DNA reads TGCAGCGTAATAGCGGGGGCCACACAAGAGACCCAGTACTTC.

By frequency in the sample, this clone is medium-sized. The V and J genes are TRBV4-1 and TRBJ2-3; TRBD1 agrees at 9 bases. The CDR3 contains 17 residues. The junction had 10 bases not matched to a gene; V was cut back by 6 bases and J by 0 bases. Germline CDR1 is MGHRA and CDR2 is YSYEKL. This CDR3 is CASRSLPGQGSTDTQYF. The CDR3 bases are TGCGCCAGCAGATCTTTGCCGGGACAGGGAAGCACAGATACGCAGTATTTT.

By share of the sample, this clone is medium-sized. The chain uses TRBV9 and TRBJ2-2; no definite D call. The CDR3 totals 14 residues. Germline CDR1 and CDR2: SGDLS and YYNGEE. The ends were cut back, 5 bases at V and 0 bases at J, with 8 bases in the middle. The CDR3 nucleotides read TGTGCCAGCAGTGAGAACACGAACACCGGGGAGCTGTTTTTT. Translating gives CASSENTNTGELFF.

A few counts support this clone. CDR3 DNA: TGTGCCAGCAGCTTAGTGTTCGTGAGAGATACGCAGTATTTT. Protein product: CASSLVFVRDTQYF. The chain links TRBV11-3 to TRBJ2-3, with D unclear. The CDR3 loop spans 14 amino acids. Germline V gene data show CDR1 as SGHNT and CDR2 as YENEEA. Trimming left V 1 base short and J 5 bases short, with 10 bases between. The full variable domain, with the rest looked up from reference TRBV11-3 and TRBJ2-3, is EAGVVQSPRYKIIEKKQPVAFWCNPISGHNTLYWYLQNLGQGPELLIRYENEEAVDDSQLPKDRFSAERLKGVDSTLKIQPAELGDSAVYLCASSLVFVRDTQYFGPGTRLTVL.

This clone was detected only a few times. The genes are TRBV10-3 and TRBJ2-7; the D gene is possibly TRBD1 (7 bases). Trimming removed 0 bases at V and 3 bases at J, with 9 bases between. The germline gives CDR1 ENHRY, CDR2 SYGVKD. The CDR3 runs 14 residues. CDR3: CAISESRGDYEQYF. The DNA for the CDR3 is TGTGCCATCAGTGAGTCCAGGGGGGACTACGAGCAGTACTTC.

This clone ranks as medium-sized. The junction shows a germline mismatch at one end, possibly a read error. The CDR3 DNA follows: TGTGCTAGCAGCTTAGGGACGAACACTGAAGCTTTCTTT. Translating gives CASSLGTNTEAFF. The V call is TRBV7-2, the J call TRBJ1-1; perhaps TRBD1 as D (5 bases). The germline V gene has CDR1 SGHTA and CDR2 FQGNSA. The CDR3 extends over 13 amino acids. Looking up the rest from reference TRBV7-2 and TRBJ1-1 gives the full variable domain: GAGVSQSPSNKVTEKGKDVELRCDPISGHTALYWYRQSLGQGLEFLIYFQGNSAPDKSGLPSDRFSAERTGGSVSTLTIQRTQQEDSAVYLCASSLGTNTEAFFGQGTRLTVV.

The rearrangement links TRBV6-8 to TRBJ2-5; no clear D gene. V lost 2 bases and J lost 1, with 5 bases in between. Per germline, CDR1 MNHGY and CDR2 SAAAGT. This CDR3 region has 13 residues. The CDR3 region has the DNA TGTGCCAGCAGTTACGGGCTCCAAGAGACCCAGTACTTC. This sequence encodes CASSYGLQETQYF.

Within the sample, this clone is medium-sized. The chain links TRBV11-3 to TRBJ2-3; TRBD1 matches at 8 bases. V was pared by 3 bases and J by 5 bases, with 10 bases of the junction left unmatched. CDR3 length: 16 amino acids. CDR1 SGHNT and CDR2 YENEEA come from the germline V gene. The CDR3 loop reads CASSFPGGGKRDTQYF. The CDR3 DNA follows: TGTGCCAGCAGCTTCCCAGGGGGCGGCAAGCGAGATACGCAGTATTTT. Using reference TRBV11-3 and TRBJ2-3 for the parts outside the CDR3, the full variable domain is EAGVVQSPRYKIIEKKQPVAFWCNPISGHNTLYWYLQNLGQGPELLIRYENEEAVDDSQLPKDRFSAERLKGVDSTLKIQPAELGDSAVYLCASSFPGGGKRDTQYFGPGTRLTVL.

This clone is medium-sized by share. The chain uses TRBV6-8 and TRBJ2-5; possibly TRBD2 for D (6 bases). The CDR3 spans 15 residues. The ends were cut back, 7 bases at V and 1 base at J, with 16 bases in the middle. Looked up from germline, CDR1 is MNHGY and CDR2 is SAAAGT. In DNA, the CDR3 is TGTGCCAGCACCCCTCGGCGGGGTAGCCAAGAGACCCAGTACTTC. It is translated as CASTPRRGSQETQYF.